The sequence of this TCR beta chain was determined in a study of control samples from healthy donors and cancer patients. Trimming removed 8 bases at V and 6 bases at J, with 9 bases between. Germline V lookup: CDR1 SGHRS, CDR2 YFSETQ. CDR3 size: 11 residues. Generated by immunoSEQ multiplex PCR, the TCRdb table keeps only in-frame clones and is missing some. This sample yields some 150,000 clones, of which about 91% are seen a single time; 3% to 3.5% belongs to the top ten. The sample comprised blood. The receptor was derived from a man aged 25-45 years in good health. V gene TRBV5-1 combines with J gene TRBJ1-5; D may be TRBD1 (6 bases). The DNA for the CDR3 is TGCGCCAGAACAGGGACTCAGCCCCAGCATTTT. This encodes CARTGTQPQHF.